This TCR beta chain originates from a study of a mutant IDH1 vaccine in newly diagnosed glioma (dated by TCRdb to the early 2020s). Context from the whole study: Vaccination was initiated 4-6 weeks after radiotherapy alone, or concurrently with temozolomide cycles in the chemotherapy-containing groups. Visit V12 was the week-35 safety follow-up and visit V13 was the week-47 end of study. For exploratory analyses, longitudinal TCRB deep sequencing was carried out in around 26 treated patients wherever samples were available. Before enrollment, patients had received standard therapy of radiotherapy alone, temozolomide alone, or radiochemotherapy with temozolomide; most received the combination. Peripheral blood was collected at six visits: V03 (baseline), V05, V07, V10, V12 and V13. Of the approximately 30 treated patients, about 60% were male and 37.5% were female, and the mean age was approximately 40 years. What the study reported, not specific to this receptor: Across multiple MHC alleles, vaccine-induced immune responses were seen in 85% to 95% of patients. Pseudoprogression appeared unrelated to alterations in the top peripheral T cell clonotypes detected by TCRB sequencing. Selection of PBMC samples for TCRB deep sequencing was based on availability. The authors noted that analyses of patient blood samples could not be reproduced because of sample limitations.

The library came from the immunoSEQ multiplex PCR assay. Following the manufacturer's protocol, the hsTCRB Kit was used to amplify rearranged TCR beta chain sequences. TCRB libraries were sequenced on an Illumina MiSeq. The authors' pipeline ran thus. The proprietary platform of the kit vendor was used for demultiplexing, trimming and gene mapping. TCRdb re-hosts the immuneACCESS table, in-frame sequences only. Its copies lack some clones; in the studies checked, an unresolved V gene accounts for under half of them, and the cause for the rest is not known. The DNA gave D and trimming, while V, J and clone size come from that table. The sample table lists 50,000 to 65,000 clones, 75% to 90% of them with a count of one. Approximately 3.5% of the sample is taken by the ten largest. The sample's time point label is to be understood as: week 47, end of study. A 20-mer mutant IDH1 peptide at 300 micrograms in Montanide made up each vaccine dose, which was injected subcutaneously together with topical imiquimod. Patients received eight vaccinations in weeks 1, 3, 5, 7, 11, 15, 19 and 23, corresponding to visits V03 through V10. Donors had newly diagnosed WHO grade 3 or 4 IDH1-mutant astrocytomas with loss of nuclear ATRX. The samples were drawn from NOA16, a multicentre, single-arm, open-label phase I trial in Germany that tested a mutant IDH1 peptide vaccine in humans for the first time. Genomic DNA for TCRB sequencing was extracted from EDTA blood using the DNeasy Blood and Tissue Kit.

With respect to this clone: The antigen it recognizes is unknown. Within one base of it there is no much larger clone, and no base qualities were kept.

Clipping removes 6 bases from V and 5 bases from J, with 8 as the unmatched junction base count. CDR1 MNHNS and CDR2 SASEGT were looked up in the germline V gene. Measured from the cysteine to the phenylalanine, the CDR3 is 15 residues long. The entry retains the CDR3 DNA only, 45 bases that are in frame from base 1. The sequence is built from TRBV6-1 and TRBJ2-1; TRBD1 lines up with 9 middle nucleotides. The source was PBMCs, collected from a glioma patient whose treatment included an IDH1 peptide vaccine. The sequence was obtained from a woman between 50 and 59 years old with glioma. The CDR3 here reads CASSGTGMMNNEQFF. In nucleotides, the sequence is TGTGCCAGCAGCGGGACAGGGATGATGAACAATGAGCAGTTCTTC.